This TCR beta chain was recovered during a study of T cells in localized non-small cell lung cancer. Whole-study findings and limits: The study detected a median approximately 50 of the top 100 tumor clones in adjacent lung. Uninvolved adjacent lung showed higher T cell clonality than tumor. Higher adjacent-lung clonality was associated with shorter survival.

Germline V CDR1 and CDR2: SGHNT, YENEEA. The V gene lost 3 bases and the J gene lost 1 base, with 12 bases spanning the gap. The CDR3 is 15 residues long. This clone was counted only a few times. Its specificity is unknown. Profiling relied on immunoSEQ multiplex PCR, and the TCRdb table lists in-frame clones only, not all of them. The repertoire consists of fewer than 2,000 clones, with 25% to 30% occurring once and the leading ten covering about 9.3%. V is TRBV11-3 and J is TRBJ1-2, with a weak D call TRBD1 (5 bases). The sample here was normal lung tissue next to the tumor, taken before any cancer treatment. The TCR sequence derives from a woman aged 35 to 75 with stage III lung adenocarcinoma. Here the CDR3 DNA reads TGTGCCAGCAGCTTCTGGGATGGGGGTAACTATGGCTACACCTTC. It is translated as CASSFWDGGNYGYTF. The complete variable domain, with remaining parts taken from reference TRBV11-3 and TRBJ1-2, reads EAGVVQSPRYKIIEKKQPVAFWCNPISGHNTLYWYLQNLGQGPELLIRYENEEAVDDSQLPKDRFSAERLKGVDSTLKIQPAELGDSAVYLCASSFWDGGNYGYTFGSGTRLTVV.